Presented here are 13 T cell receptor delta chains from one specimen sequenced in a study of gamma-delta chains in newborns, infants, children. TCRdb used CATT to re-call clones from the reads. The sample consists of approximately 4,300 delta-chain clones, about 14% of them appearing once. The source material was blood. The origin of the receptors is a child who was a newborn, infant or young child, either healthy, febrile or measles-vaccinated (not recorded which).

On this clone itself: This may come from a read error, since a much larger clone is one base off. The chain links TRDV2 to TRDJ3; 8 bases are a match to TRDD3. CDR3 length: 20 amino acids. From germline, CDR1 is GEAIGNYY and CDR2 EKD. CDR3 sequence: CACDTWSGGTSSWGTRQMFF. The CDR3 DNA sequence: TGTGCCTGTGACACCTGGTCTGGGGGAACCAGCTCCTGGGGCACCCGACAGATGTTTTTC.

This clone ranks as medium-sized. This same CDR3 is encoded by further DNA sequences in the sample. The rearrangement uses TRDV2 and TRDJ3; tentative D call: TRDD3 (6 bases). CDR3 size: 17 residues. Trimming shortened V by 1 base and J by 0 bases, and 9 bases separated the two germline ends. In germline, CDR1 is GEAIGNYY, CDR2 EKD. Written as DNA, the CDR3 is TGTGCCTGTGACACTGTACTGGGCTCCTGGGACACCCGACAGATGTTTTTC. It encodes CACDTVLGSWDTRQMFF.

In this sample, this clone is medium-sized. The chain employs TRDV2 and TRDJ3, with 11 bases identical to TRDD3. This CDR3 has 19 residues. V was pared by 2 bases and J by 0 bases, with 5 bases of the junction left unmatched. Germline values: CDR1 GEAIGNYY, CDR2 EKD. The CDR3 protein is CACDKLGDRGSWDTRQMFF. CDR3 in DNA: TGTGCCTGTGACAAACTGGGGGATAGAGGCTCCTGGGACACCCGACAGATGTTTTTC.

Note on this clone: Other DNA sequences in this sample translate to the same CDR3. The chain links TRDV2 to TRDJ1, with TRDD3 matching over 10 bases. The CDR3 is made up of 16 amino acids. Germline V gene lookup returns CDR1 GEAIGNYY and CDR2 EKD. The J segment lost 4 bases and the V segment lost 1 base, leaving 8 bases of the junction unmatched. The CDR3 reads CACDTVGGYEGDKLIF. CDR3 DNA sequence: TGTGCCTGTGACACGGTGGGGGGATACGAGGGCGATAAACTCATCTTT.

This clone turned up a few times. The junction and the germline gene differ at one end; a read error may be behind it. The rearrangement links TRDV2 to TRDJ2; 8 positions match TRDD3. The CDR3 runs 16 residues. The germline CDR1 and CDR2 sequences are GEAIGNYY and EKD. The CDR3 loop reads CACDPVGDTLTAQPFF. DNA for the CDR3: TGTGCCTGTGACCCCGTAGGGGATACTTTGACAGCACAACCCTTCTTT.

J gene calling gave no result, while the V gene is TRDV1; TRDD3 reflects the table's D call only, with no check against the DNA. CDR1 and CDR2 (germline): TSWWSYY, QGS. This CDR3 has 23 amino acids. The CDR3 DNA reads TGTGCTCTTGGGGAAATAACCACACACGACAGTACGGGGGGATACGCGGTCGGCGATAAAATCATCTTT. It codes for CALGEITTHDSTGGYAVGDKIIF.

Comments on this clone: This may arise from a read error, as a much more abundant clone is one base away. V gene TRDV2 combines with J gene TRDJ1; 7 nucleotides agree with TRDD3. After removal of 5 bases from V and 5 bases from J, the junction contained 7 bases not matched to a gene. The CDR3 spans 13 residues. The germline V gene has CDR1 GEAIGNYY and CDR2 EKD. The CDR3 region is CACGFLLGDKLIF. The CDR3 bases are TGTGCCTGTGGCTTTTTACTGGGGGATAAACTCATCTTT.

The sample holds a few counts of this clone. A much larger clone is a single base away; this may be a read error. This sample also contains other DNA sequences that code for the same CDR3. This sequence joins TRDV2 and TRDJ3, with 9 bases matching TRDD3. From germline, CDR1 is GEAIGNYY and CDR2 EKD. This CDR3 has 17 residues. The DNA of the CDR3 is TGTGCCTGTGACATACTGGGGGACTCCTGGGACACCCGGCAGATGTTTTTC. This gives the protein CACDILGDSWDTRQMFF.

This rearrangement joins TRDV1 to TRDJ1; TRDD3 matches 12 bases. Germline matching of the DNA provided the J gene here, since TCRdb leaves it blank. The trim removed 6 bases at V and 0 bases at J, leaving 20 bases unmatched. Looked up from germline, CDR1 is TSWWSYY and CDR2 is QGS. There are 21 residues in the CDR3. CDR3 in amino acids: CALGPPLQIWGIRLNTDKLIF. The CDR3, as DNA: TGTGCTCTTGGACCACCACTCCAGATCTGGGGGATACGCCTAAACACCGATAAACTCATCTTT.

The chain combines TRDV1 with TRDJ1; 9 bases map to TRDD3. TCRdb gives no J gene; it was assigned here by matching the DNA to germline. V lost 0 bases, J lost 1 base, and 33 bases stayed unmatched. Germline CDR1 TSWWSYY, CDR2 QGS. There are 26 residues in the CDR3. Here the CDR3 DNA reads TGTGCTCTTGGGGAACTAGTCTTCATAAGAGCCGTACGTACTGGGGGAGACCTCCAGGGCACCGATAAACTCATCTTT. Translating gives CALGELVFIRAVRTGGDLQGTDKLIF.

This clone was counted a few times. DNA and listed protein disagree at residue 12, so the protein shown here was translated from the DNA. This sequence joins TRDV2 and TRDJ3; D possibly corresponds to TRDD3 (7 bases). The J gene comes from matching the DNA to germline here; TCRdb lacks it. The germline V gene has CDR1 GEAIGNYY and CDR2 EKD. The CDR3 spans 18 residues. The CDR3 here is CACDTAGGASWETRKMFF. The CDR3 DNA follows: TGTGCCTGTGACACCGCTGGGGGTGCTTCCTGGGAAACCCGAAAGATGTTTTTC.

This clone was counted between two and nine times. A much larger clone lies a single base off, so this may be a read error. V and J are TRDV2 and TRDJ3; 13 bases are shared with TRDD3. TCRdb records no J gene; here it was assigned by comparing the DNA to germline. This CDR3 is built from 20 residues. Germline V gene lookup returns CDR1 GEAIGNYY and CDR2 EKD. DNA for the CDR3: TGTGCCTGTGACACGGTACTGGGGGATACGAGCTCCTGGGACACCCGAAAGATGTTTTTC. Protein product: CACDTVLGDTSSWDTRKMFF.

A note on this clone: The protein held in TCRdb is that of a much larger clone and does not match this DNA's translation at residue 3, likely because of a read error; the protein shown is translated from the DNA. J is TRDJ1 and V is TRDV2; 10 bases are a match to TRDD3. CDR1 GEAIGNYY and CDR2 EKD come from the germline V gene. There are 16 residues in the CDR3. The CDR3 nucleotides are TGTGCCCGTGACTCGTTACTGGGGGATCTTAACGATAAACTCATCTTT. Translation: CARDSLLGDLNDKLIF.